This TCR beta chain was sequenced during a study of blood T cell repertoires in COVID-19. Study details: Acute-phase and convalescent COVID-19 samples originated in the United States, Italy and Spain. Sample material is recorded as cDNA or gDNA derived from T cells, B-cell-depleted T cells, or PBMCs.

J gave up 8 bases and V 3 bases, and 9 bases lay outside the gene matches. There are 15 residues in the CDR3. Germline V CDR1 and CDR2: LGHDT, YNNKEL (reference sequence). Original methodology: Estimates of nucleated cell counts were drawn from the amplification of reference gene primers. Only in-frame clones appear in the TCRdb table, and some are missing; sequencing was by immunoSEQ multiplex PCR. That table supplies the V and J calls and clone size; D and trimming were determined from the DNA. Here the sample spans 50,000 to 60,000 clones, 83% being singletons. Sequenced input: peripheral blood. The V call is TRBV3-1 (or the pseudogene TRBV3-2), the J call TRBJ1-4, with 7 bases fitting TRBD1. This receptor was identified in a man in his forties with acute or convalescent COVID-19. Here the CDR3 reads CASSQPRQGKEKLFF. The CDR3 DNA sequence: TGTGCCAGCAGCCAGCCGAGACAGGGAAAGGAAAAACTGTTTTTT.